The rows below give T cell receptor beta chains drawn from one sample of a study of T cell repertoires in cytomegalovirus infection. TCRdb redid the calling of the reads with MiXCR, one entry per CDR3 protein. The sample carries more than 150,000 distinct CDR3 sequences, 28% recorded once. Source material: PBMCs. The receptors shown here come from a human donor in good health (CMV status not recorded). Some clones in this sample may be carry-over from other donors' samples. Each CDR3 is given with its conserved first and last residue. Fields, in order: clone size, V gene, D gene, J gene, CDR3 DNA, CDR3 protein. A D gene is named only where the DNA matches it firmly. The size entry is marked missing in some rows and otherwise reads once, few, many or a size class.

clone_size: few
v_call: TRBV19
d_call: .
j_call: TRBJ2-1
cdr3_nt: TGTGCCAGTAGTATTCTGACAGGCTCCTACAATGAGCAGTTCTTC
cdr3_aa: CASSILTGSYNEQFF

clone_size: few
v_call: TRBV4-1
d_call: .
j_call: TRBJ1-6
cdr3_nt: TGCGCCAGCAGCCTTCCAGAGGACTCACCCCTCCACTTT
cdr3_aa: CASSLPEDSPLHF

clone_size: .
v_call: TRBV27
d_call: .
j_call: TRBJ2-1
cdr3_nt: TGTGCCAGCATTTACAGGTCCTCCTACAATGAGCAGTTCTTC
cdr3_aa: CASIYRSSYNEQFF

clone_size: .
v_call: TRBV20-1
d_call: .
j_call: TRBJ2-3
cdr3_nt: TGCAGTGCTCCCTCGACGGGAAGCACAGATACGCAGTATTTT
cdr3_aa: CSAPSTGSTDTQYF

clone_size: few
v_call: TRBV7-8
d_call: .
j_call: TRBJ1-1
cdr3_nt: TGTGCCAGCAGCACCGCCGCGGGGGACACTGAAGCTTTCTTT
cdr3_aa: CASSTAAGDTEAFF

clone_size: few
v_call: TRBV7-3
d_call: TRBD1
j_call: TRBJ1-2
cdr3_nt: TGTGCCAGCAGCTTGCATCCGGGACAGAGCTATGGCTACACCTTC
cdr3_aa: CASSLHPGQSYGYTF

clone_size: many
v_call: TRBV7-8
d_call: TRBD1
j_call: TRBJ2-3
cdr3_nt: TGTGCCAGCAGCTTAGAGAGGGGGCAGACAGATACGCAGTATTTT
cdr3_aa: CASSLERGQTDTQYF

clone_size: few
v_call: TRBV12-3/TRBV12-4
d_call: .
j_call: TRBJ1-1
cdr3_nt: TGTGCCAGCAGTTTAGAGCTCCGGTACACTGAAGCTTTCTTT
cdr3_aa: CASSLELRYTEAFF

clone_size: .
v_call: TRBV19
d_call: .
j_call: TRBJ2-2
cdr3_nt: TGTGCCAGTAGTACCCTCGGCCTAACGTACGGGATCGGGGAGCTGTTTTTT
cdr3_aa: CASSTLGLTYGIGELFF

clone_size: few
v_call: TRBV20-1
d_call: .
j_call: TRBJ2-3
cdr3_nt: TGCAGTGCCCTCCACGAGGGGGTACTGGATACGCAGTATTTT
cdr3_aa: CSALHEGVLDTQYF

clone_size: .
v_call: TRBV5-6
d_call: TRBD1
j_call: TRBJ2-2
cdr3_nt: TGTGCCAGCAGCTTAAGGAACAGGGGCACCGGGGAGCTGTTTTTT
cdr3_aa: CASSLRNRGTGELFF

clone_size: .
v_call: TRBV19
d_call: .
j_call: TRBJ1-1
cdr3_nt: TGTGCCAGTAGTATTTTAGCGATGAACACTGAAGCTTTCTTT
cdr3_aa: CASSILAMNTEAFF

clone_size: .
v_call: TRBV25-1
d_call: .
j_call: TRBJ1-2
cdr3_nt: TGTGCCAGCAGTGCTGAGCCGGACCTCAACTATGGCTACACCTTC
cdr3_aa: CASSAEPDLNYGYTF

clone_size: .
v_call: TRBV12-3/TRBV12-4
d_call: TRBD1
j_call: TRBJ2-7
cdr3_nt: TGTACCAGCAGTCCGGGACAGACCTACGAGCAGTACTTC
cdr3_aa: CTSSPGQTYEQYF

clone_size: few
v_call: TRBV29-1
d_call: .
j_call: TRBJ1-2
cdr3_nt: TGCAGCGTTGAACTCCGGTTAGTCCCTAACTATGGCTACACCTTC
cdr3_aa: CSVELRLVPNYGYTF